One T cell receptor (beta chain) is described in this entry. Its specificity is unknown. The length of the CDR3 is 13 residues. Trimming stripped 10 bases from V and 6 bases from J, with 15 bases between. The germline V gene encodes CDR1 WSHSY and CDR2 SAAADI. The record originates from a study of T cell responses to AZD1222 COVID-19 vaccine. Sequencing was performed with immunoSEQ multiplex PCR; in TCRdb, only in-frame clones are kept and a portion is missing. The table records 110,000 or so clones, approximately 92% of them present only once. Study-wide results and caveats: Seropositive status at baseline applied to only 5 to 7 AZD1222 recipients.

V gene TRBV10-2 combines with J gene TRBJ2-2; the D gene is possibly TRBD1 (6 bases). Source: peripheral blood, taken 28 days after the second dose of the MenACWY control vaccine. The TCR originated in an adult who received the MenACWY meningococcal vaccine as a control. The CDR3 coding sequence is TGCGCCATCGACCGGGACACGGCCGGGGAGCTGTTTTTT. This translates into CAIDRDTAGELFF.